Shown below are 3 T cell receptor beta chains from a single sample sequenced in a study of blood T cell repertoires in COVID-19. The method was immunoSEQ multiplex PCR; TCRdb's version includes in-frame clones alone and lacks a portion of them. The sample comprises roughly 250,000 clones, about 85% of which are singletons, and 0.75% to 0.95% rests with the top ten. The sequencing sample was made of peripheral blood. The receptor source for this set is a human donor with COVID-19, enrolled during active disease. The donor label of this sample is uncertain.

The chain recombines TRBV18 with TRBJ1-6; 9 nucleotides match TRBD1. J gave up 9 bases and V 2 bases, and 5 bases lay outside the gene matches. This CDR3 is built from 15 residues. Per the germline V gene, CDR1 is KGHSH and CDR2 is LQKENI. The CDR3 spells CASSPDYRGRSPLHF. DNA of the CDR3: TGTGCCAGCTCACCAGATTACAGGGGGCGTTCACCCCTCCACTTT.

The chain recombines TRBV9 with TRBJ2-2; TRBD1 aligns across 8 bases. Germline assignment: CDR1 SGDLS and CDR2 YYNGEE. This CDR3 is built from 16 residues. The junction had 2 bases not matched to a gene; V was cut back by 0 bases and J by 1 base. The chain's CDR3 is CASSVVQGGNTGELFF. The CDR3 DNA reads as TGTGCCAGCAGCGTAGTACAGGGGGGGAACACCGGGGAGCTGTTTTTT.

Concerning this clone: This CDR3 is also generated by other DNA sequences in the sample. This chain joins TRBV5-1 and TRBJ2-7; 7 bases are a match to TRBD1. V was pared by 1 base and J by 0 bases, with 1 base of the junction left unmatched. From germline, CDR1 is SGHRS and CDR2 YFSETQ. The CDR3 is made up of 14 amino acids. The CDR3 nucleotides read TGCGCCAGCAGCTTGAGGGACAGCTCCTACGAGCAGTACTTC. Translating it yields CASSLRDSSYEQYF.